This T cell receptor (beta chain) was documented in a study of blood T cell repertoires in COVID-19. In germline, CDR1 is SGHRS, CDR2 YFSETQ. This CDR3 has 16 residues. V shed 2 bases and J 2 bases; nucleotides not matched to a gene: 4. Repertoires were generated with immunoSEQ multiplex PCR, while TCRdb's copy carries only in-frame clones and drops some. The table records around 30,000 clones, about nine tenths of them present only once. The origin of this receptor is a man aged 50-59 years with active or convalescent COVID-19. V usage is TRBV5-1 and J usage is TRBJ2-2; the match to TRBD2 covers 9 bases. Sequenced sample: peripheral blood. CDR3 DNA sequence: TGCGCCAGCAGCTTTCGACTAGCGGCTAACACCGGGGAGCTGTTTTTT. It specifies CASSFRLAANTGELFF.